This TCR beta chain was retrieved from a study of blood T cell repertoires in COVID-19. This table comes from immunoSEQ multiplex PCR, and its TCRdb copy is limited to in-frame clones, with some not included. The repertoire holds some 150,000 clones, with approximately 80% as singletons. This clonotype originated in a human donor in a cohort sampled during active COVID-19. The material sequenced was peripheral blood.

This CDR3 is CAWSVGRIGQPQHF. The CDR3 DNA reads TGTGCCTGGAGTGTCGGAAGAATCGGGCAGCCCCAGCATTTT. The chain joins TRBV30 to TRBJ1-5, with D unresolved. CDR1 and CDR2 (germline): GTSNPN, SVGIG (reference sequence). This CDR3 has 14 residues. Deletions cut 0 bases from V and 7 bases from J, with 13 bases between.